This is a list of T cell receptor beta chains from one sample in a study of immune heterogeneity within non-small cell lung tumors. One entry per CDR3 protein results from TCRdb running MiXCR on the multiplex PCR reads. The table has 20,000 or so distinct CDR3 sequences, roughly 30% seen once. The specimen was lung tumor tissue. The origin of the receptors is a man aged 35 to 55 with non-small cell lung cancer. Each CDR3 is given with its conserved first and last residue. D genes are given only for firm matches. Size values are once, few and many counts, or a class for expanded clones, and some rows have none.

length: 15
J: TRBJ2-7
D: TRBD1
V: TRBV6-1
size: many
DNA: TGTGCCAGCAGTGAAGCACCAGGGGGCGGGTACGAGCAGTACTTC
CDR3: CASSEAPGGGYEQYF

length: 13
J: TRBJ2-1
D: TRBD2
V: TRBV18
size: once
DNA: TGTGCCAGCTCACCGGGCGGGGGCAATGAGCAGTTCTTC
CDR3: CASSPGGGNEQFF

length: 17
J: TRBJ2-4
D: TRBD2
V: TRBV20-1
size: few
DNA: TGCAGTGCTAGAGGCGGGAGGGCCCTCGGGACCAAAAACATTCAGTACTTC
CDR3: CSARGGRALGTKNIQYF

length: 15
J: TRBJ2-7
D: TRBD2
V: TRBV3-1
size: few
DNA: TGTGCCAGCAGCCGAGCGGGAGACTTCACCTACGAGCAGTACTTC
CDR3: CASSRAGDFTYEQYF

length: 16
J: TRBJ2-7
D: .
V: TRBV15
size: many
DNA: TGTGCCACCAGCAGAGATTCTAGCACCCTCTCCTACGAGCAGTACTTC
CDR3: CATSRDSSTLSYEQYF

length: 16
J: TRBJ2-2
D: TRBD1
V: TRBV11-3
size: many
DNA: TGTGCCAGCAGCTTAAGGGCCGGGACAGGGTTCGGGGAGCTGTTTTTT
CDR3: CASSLRAGTGFGELFF

length: 15
J: TRBJ2-7
D: .
V: TRBV9
size: many
DNA: TGTGCCAGCAGCGTAGTTCCGGGGGGCCGCTACGAGCAGTACTTC
CDR3: CASSVVPGGRYEQYF

length: 13
J: TRBJ2-7
D: .
V: TRBV11-3
size: .
DNA: TGTGCCAGCAGCCTACGGGGGGCAGTCGAGCAGTACTTC
CDR3: CASSLRGAVEQYF

length: 14
J: TRBJ1-2
D: TRBD1
V: TRBV29-1
size: many
DNA: TGCAGCGTTCAGGGGACAGGGGACGCCTATGGCTACACCTTC
CDR3: CSVQGTGDAYGYTF

length: 13
J: TRBJ1-5
D: .
V: TRBV2
size: many
DNA: TGTGCCAGCAGATCGGACCACAATCAGCCCCAGCATTTT
CDR3: CASRSDHNQPQHF

length: 15
J: TRBJ1-3
D: TRBD1
V: TRBV13
size: once
DNA: TGTGCCAGCAGCAAATTGACAGGGGGGTCTAACACCATATATTTT
CDR3: CASSKLTGGSNTIYF

length: 13
J: TRBJ1-5
D: .
V: TRBV19
size: many
DNA: TGTGCCAGCGCAAGGGCACGTTTTCAGCCCCAGCATTTT
CDR3: CASARARFQPQHF

length: 16
J: TRBJ1-4
D: .
V: TRBV13
size: few
DNA: TGTGCCAGCAGCTTAGGCCTGAGGGGGTCGGGTGAAAAACTGTTTTTT
CDR3: CASSLGLRGSGEKLFF

length: 11
J: TRBJ2-1
D: .
V: TRBV24-1
size: .
DNA: TGTGCCACCAGGCAGACCAATGAGCAGTTCTTC
CDR3: CATRQTNEQFF

length: 13
J: TRBJ2-5
D: .
V: TRBV9
size: .
DNA: TGTGCCAGCAGCAAGGAGGGGTCAGAGACCCAGTACTTC
CDR3: CASSKEGSETQYF

length: 15
J: TRBJ1-1
D: .
V: TRBV5-6
size: few
DNA: TGTGCCAGCAGCTTGTTTGTTGCCAGGGAAACTGAAGCTTTCTTT
CDR3: CASSLFVARETEAFF